This T cell receptor (beta chain) was found in a study of human T cells and chemical hapten exposure. The CDR3 has 16 amino acids. Trimming left V 5 bases short and J 1 base short, with 16 bases between. Each CDR3 protein is one row after TCRdb ran MiXCR on the RACE reads. The table has roughly 51,000 distinct CDR3 sequences, 9.5% to 10% seen once. This clonotype was picked up many times. Noted time point: pre-sensitization, week 0. Treatment of the sample: therapeutic diphenylcyclopropenone sensitization with weekly scalp DPC. Sequencing was performed on whole blood, taken in connection with sensitization to the hapten diphenylcyclopropenone (DPC). The genes are TRBV12-3 or TRBV12-4 and TRBJ2-3; weak D call: TRBD2 (6 bases). This TCR derives from a man aged 35-49 years with alopecia areata. Some clones in this sample may be carry-over from other donors' samples. In DNA, the CDR3 is TGTGCCAGCAGTCCCGGGACCGGGGAGGGCACAGATACGCAGTATTTT. This encodes CASSPGTGEGTDTQYF.